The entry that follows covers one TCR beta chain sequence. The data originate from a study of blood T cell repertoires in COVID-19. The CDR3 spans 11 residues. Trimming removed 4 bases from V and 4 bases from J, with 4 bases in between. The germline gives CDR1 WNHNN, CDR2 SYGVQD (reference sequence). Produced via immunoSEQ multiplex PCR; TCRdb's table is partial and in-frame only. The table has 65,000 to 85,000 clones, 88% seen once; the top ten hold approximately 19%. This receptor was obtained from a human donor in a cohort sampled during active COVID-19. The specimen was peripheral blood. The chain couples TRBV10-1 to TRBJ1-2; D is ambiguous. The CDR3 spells CASSGGYGYTF. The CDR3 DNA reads TGCGCCAGCAGTGGCGGCTATGGCTACACCTTC.